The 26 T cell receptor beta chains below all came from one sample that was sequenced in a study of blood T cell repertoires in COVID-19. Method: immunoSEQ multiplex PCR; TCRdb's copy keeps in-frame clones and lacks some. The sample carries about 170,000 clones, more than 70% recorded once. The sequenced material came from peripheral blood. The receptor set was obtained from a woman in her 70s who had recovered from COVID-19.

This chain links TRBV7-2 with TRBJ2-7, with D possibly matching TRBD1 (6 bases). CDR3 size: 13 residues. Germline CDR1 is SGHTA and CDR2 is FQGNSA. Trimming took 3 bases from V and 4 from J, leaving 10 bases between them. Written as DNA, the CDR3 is TGTGCCAGCAGCTTTTTGAGGGGGTACGAGCAGTACTTC. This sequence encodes CASSFLRGYEQYF.

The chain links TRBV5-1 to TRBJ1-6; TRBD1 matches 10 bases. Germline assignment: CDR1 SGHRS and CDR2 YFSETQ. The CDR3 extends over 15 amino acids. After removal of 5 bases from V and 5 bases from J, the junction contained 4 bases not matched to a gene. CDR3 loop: CASSGTGADNSPLHF. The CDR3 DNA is TGCGCCAGCAGTGGGACAGGGGCGGATAATTCACCCCTCCACTTT. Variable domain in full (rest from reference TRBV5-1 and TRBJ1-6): KAGVTQTPRYLIKTRGQQVTLSCSPISGHRSVSWYQQTPGQGLQFLFEYFSETQRNKGNFPGRFSGRQFSNSRSEMNVSTLELGDSALYLCASSGTGADNSPLHFGNGTRLTVT.

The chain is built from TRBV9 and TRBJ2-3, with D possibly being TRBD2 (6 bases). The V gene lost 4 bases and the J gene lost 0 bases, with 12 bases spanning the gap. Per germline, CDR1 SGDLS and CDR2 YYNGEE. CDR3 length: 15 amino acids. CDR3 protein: CASSPGGPSTDTQYF. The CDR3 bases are TGTGCCAGCAGCCCCGGGGGACCCAGCACAGATACGCAGTATTTT.

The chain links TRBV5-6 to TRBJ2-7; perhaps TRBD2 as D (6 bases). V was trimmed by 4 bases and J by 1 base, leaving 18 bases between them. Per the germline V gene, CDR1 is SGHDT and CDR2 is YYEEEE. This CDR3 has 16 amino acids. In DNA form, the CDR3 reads TGTGCCAGCAGCCCCCGGGCGGCGGGGCTTTCCTACGAGCAGTACTTC. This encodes CASSPRAAGLSYEQYF.

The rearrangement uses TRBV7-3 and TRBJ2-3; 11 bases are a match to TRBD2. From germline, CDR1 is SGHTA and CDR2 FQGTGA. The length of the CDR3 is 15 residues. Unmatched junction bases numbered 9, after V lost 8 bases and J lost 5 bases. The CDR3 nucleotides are TGTGCCAGCGGCCGTAGCGGGGGGGCCGGAGATACGCAGTATTTT. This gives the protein CASGRSGGAGDTQYF. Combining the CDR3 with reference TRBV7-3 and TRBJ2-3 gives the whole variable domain GAGVSQTPSNKVTEKGKYVELRCDPISGHTALYWYRQSLGQGPEFLIYFQGTGAADDSGLPNDRFFAVRPEGSVSTLKIQRTERGDSAVYLCASGRSGGAGDTQYFGPGTRLTVL.

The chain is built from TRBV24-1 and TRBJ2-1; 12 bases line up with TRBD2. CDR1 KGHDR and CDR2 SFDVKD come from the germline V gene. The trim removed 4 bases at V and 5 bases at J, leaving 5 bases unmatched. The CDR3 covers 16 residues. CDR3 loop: CATSDLTSGSHNEQFF. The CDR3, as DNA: TGTGCCACCAGTGACCTGACTAGCGGGAGCCACAATGAGCAGTTCTTC.

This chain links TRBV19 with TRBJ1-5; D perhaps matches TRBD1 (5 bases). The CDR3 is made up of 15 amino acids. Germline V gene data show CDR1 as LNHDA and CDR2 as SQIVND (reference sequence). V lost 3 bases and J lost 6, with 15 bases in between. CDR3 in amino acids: CASSMVPREGQPQHF. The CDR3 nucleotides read TGTGCCAGTAGTATGGTCCCCAGGGAGGGTCAGCCCCAGCATTTT.

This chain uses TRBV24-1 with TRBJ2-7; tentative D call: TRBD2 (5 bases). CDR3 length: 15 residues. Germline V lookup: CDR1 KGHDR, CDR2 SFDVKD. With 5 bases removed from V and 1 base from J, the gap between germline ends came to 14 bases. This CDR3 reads CATSAPNRGSYEQYF. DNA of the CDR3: TGTGCCACCAGTGCCCCGAACCGGGGATCCTACGAGCAGTACTTC.

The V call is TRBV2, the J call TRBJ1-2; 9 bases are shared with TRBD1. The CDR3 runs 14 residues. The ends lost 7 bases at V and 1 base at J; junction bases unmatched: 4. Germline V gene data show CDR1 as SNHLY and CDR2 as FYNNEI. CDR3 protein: CASIKDRGNYGYTF. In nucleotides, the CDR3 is TGTGCCAGCATCAAGGACAGGGGTAACTATGGCTACACCTTC.

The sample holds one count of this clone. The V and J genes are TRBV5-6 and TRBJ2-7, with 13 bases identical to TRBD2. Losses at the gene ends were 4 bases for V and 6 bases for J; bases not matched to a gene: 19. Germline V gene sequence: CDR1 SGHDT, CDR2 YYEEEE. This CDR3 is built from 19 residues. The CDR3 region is CASSLTGTSGKGYGGEQYF. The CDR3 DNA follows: TGTGCCAGCAGCCTCACCGGGACTAGCGGGAAAGGGTACGGGGGCGAGCAGTACTTC. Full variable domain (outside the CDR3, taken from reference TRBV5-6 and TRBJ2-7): DAGVTQSPTHLIKTRGQQVTLRCSPKSGHDTVSWYQQALGQGPQFIFQYYEEEERQRGNFPDRFSGHQFPNYSSELNVNALLLGDSALYLCASSLTGTSGKGYGGEQYFGPGTRLTVT.

Written as DNA, the CDR3 is TGTGCCAGCAGCTCCAGACTAGCGGGAGCCTACGAGCAGTACTTC. It specifies CASSSRLAGAYEQYF. V usage is TRBV7-3 and J usage is TRBJ2-7; 12 bases map to TRBD2. This CDR3 spans 15 amino acids. V was clipped by 4 bases and J by 2 bases; unmatched bases: 3. Germline-derived CDR1 and CDR2 are SGHTA and FQGTGA.

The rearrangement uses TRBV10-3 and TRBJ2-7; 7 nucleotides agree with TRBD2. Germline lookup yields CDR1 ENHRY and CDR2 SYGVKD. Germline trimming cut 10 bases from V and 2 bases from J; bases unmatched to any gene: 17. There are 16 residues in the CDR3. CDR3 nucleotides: TGTGCCACGACGAATGAGAGGCGGGAGTCGGCCTACGAGCAGTACTTC. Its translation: CATTNERRESAYEQYF.

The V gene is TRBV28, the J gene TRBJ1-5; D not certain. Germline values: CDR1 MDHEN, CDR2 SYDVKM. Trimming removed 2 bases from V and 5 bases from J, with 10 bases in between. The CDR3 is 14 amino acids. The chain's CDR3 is CASSLDPGYQPQHF. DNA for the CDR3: TGTGCCAGCAGTTTAGACCCAGGCTATCAGCCCCAGCATTTT.

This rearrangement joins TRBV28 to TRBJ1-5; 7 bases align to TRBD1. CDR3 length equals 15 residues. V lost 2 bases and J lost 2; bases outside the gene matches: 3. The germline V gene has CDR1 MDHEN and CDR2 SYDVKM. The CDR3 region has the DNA TGTGCCAGCAGTTTAAGGACAGGCGGCAATCAGCCCCAGCATTTT. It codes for CASSLRTGGNQPQHF.

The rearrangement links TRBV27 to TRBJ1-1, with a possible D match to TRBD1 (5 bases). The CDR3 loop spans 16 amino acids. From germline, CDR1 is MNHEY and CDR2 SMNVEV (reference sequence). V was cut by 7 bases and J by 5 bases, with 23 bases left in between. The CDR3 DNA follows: TGTGCCAGCACTTCCTTAAGGCCCCTCGGGGGGACTGAAGCTTTCTTT. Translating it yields CASTSLRPLGGTEAFF.

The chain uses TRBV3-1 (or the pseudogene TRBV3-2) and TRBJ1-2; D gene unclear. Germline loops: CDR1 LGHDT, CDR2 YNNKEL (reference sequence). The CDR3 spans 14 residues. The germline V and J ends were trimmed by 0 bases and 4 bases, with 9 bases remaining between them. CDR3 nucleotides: TGTGCCAGCAGCCAAGATTGGGAGCCCTATGGCTACACCTTC. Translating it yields CASSQDWEPYGYTF.

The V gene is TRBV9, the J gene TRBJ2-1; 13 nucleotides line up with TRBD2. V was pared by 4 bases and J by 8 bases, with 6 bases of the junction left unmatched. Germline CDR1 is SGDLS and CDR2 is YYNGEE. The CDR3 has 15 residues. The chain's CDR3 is CASSPRTSGSDEQFF. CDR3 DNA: TGTGCCAGCAGCCCCCGGACTAGCGGGAGCGATGAGCAGTTCTTC.

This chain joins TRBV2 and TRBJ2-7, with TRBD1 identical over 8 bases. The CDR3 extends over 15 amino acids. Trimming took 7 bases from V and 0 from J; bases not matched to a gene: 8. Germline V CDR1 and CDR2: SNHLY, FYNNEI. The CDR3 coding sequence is TGTGCCAGCATGAAGGACAGGGAAAACTCCTACGAGCAGTACTTC. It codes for CASMKDRENSYEQYF.

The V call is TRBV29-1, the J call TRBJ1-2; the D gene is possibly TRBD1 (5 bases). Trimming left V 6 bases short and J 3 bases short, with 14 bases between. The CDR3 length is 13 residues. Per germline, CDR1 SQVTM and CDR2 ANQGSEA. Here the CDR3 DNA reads TGCAGCGTACCAACGATGGGGCACTATGGCTACACCTTC. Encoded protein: CSVPTMGHYGYTF. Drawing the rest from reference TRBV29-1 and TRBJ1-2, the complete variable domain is SAVISQKPSRDICQRGTSLTIQCQVDSQVTMMFWYRQQPGQSLTLIATANQGSEATYESGFVIDKFPISRPNLTFSTLTVSNMSPEDSSIYLCSVPTMGHYGYTFGSGTRLTVV.

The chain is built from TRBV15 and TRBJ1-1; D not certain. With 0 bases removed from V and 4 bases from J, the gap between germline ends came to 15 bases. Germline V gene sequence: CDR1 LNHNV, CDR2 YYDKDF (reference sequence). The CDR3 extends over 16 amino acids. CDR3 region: CATSRDRTWEGTEAFF. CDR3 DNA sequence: TGTGCCACCAGCAGAGATAGGACCTGGGAGGGCACTGAAGCTTTCTTT.

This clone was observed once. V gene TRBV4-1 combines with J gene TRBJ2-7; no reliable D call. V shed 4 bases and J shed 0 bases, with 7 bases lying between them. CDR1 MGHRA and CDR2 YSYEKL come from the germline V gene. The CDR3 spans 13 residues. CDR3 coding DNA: TGCGCCAGCAGCCGCCGGTCCTCCTACGAGCAGTACTTC. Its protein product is CASSRRSSYEQYF.

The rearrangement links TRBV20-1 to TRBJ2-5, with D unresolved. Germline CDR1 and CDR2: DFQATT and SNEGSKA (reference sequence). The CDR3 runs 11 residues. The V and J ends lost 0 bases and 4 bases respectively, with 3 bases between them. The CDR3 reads CSARDRETQYF. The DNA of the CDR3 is TGCAGTGCTAGAGATAGAGAGACCCAGTACTTC.

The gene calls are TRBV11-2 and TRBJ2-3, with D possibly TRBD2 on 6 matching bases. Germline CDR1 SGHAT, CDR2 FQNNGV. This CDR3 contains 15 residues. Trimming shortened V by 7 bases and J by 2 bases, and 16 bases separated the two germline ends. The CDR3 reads CASTRWGEITDTQYF. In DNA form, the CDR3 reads TGTGCCAGCACCCGTTGGGGGGAGATCACAGATACGCAGTATTTT.

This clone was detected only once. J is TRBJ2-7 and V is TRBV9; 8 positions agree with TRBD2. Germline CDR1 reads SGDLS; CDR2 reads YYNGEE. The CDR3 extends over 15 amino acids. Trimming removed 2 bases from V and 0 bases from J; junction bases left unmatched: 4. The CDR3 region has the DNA TGTGCCAGCAGCGTGGTAGCGGGGCTCTCCTACGAGCAGTACTTC. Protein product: CASSVVAGLSYEQYF.

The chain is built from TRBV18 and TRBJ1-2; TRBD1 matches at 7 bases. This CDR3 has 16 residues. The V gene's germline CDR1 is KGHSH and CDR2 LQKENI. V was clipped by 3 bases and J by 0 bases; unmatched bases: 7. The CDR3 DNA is TGTGCCAGCTCACCCCGCAGGGGGGAGGCTAACTATGGCTACACCTTC. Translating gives CASSPRRGEANYGYTF.

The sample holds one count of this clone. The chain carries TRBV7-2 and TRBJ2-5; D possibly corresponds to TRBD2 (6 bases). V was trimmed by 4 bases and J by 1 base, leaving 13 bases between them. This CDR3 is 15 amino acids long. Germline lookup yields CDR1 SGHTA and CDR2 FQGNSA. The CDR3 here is CASSSRDGGQETQYF. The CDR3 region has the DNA TGTGCCAGCAGCTCCCGTGACGGGGGCCAAGAGACCCAGTACTTC.